The 20 T cell receptor beta chains below come from one sample, sequenced in a study of neurological immune-mediated disorders (dated by TCRdb to the late 2010s). Libraries were made using 5' RACE. The sequencer was an Illumina HiSeq 2500. TCRdb reprocessed the public reads (quality trimming at Q25 with fastp, clone calling with MiXCR) and kept in-frame beta chains. Identical CDR3 protein sequences are pooled into one entry, listed with their most common genes and DNA. The sample table shows about 46,000 distinct CDR3 sequences, and 1.9% are seen once. Roughly 2% of the sample is held by the ten biggest clonotypes. The specimen sequenced was PBMCs. Every receptor here comes from a middle-aged woman with multiple sclerosis.

This clonotype came up many times. The chain couples TRBV20-1 to TRBJ2-3; 8 bases match TRBD2. The germline gives CDR1 DFQATT, CDR2 SNEGSKA (reference sequence). The CDR3 is 13 amino acids. With 5 bases clipped from V and 3 bases from J, the junction kept 4 bases outside the gene matches. The CDR3 reads CSAARGGTDTQYF. DNA of the CDR3: TGCAGTGCTGCACGGGGGGGGACAGATACGCAGTATTTT.

This clonotype was seen ten or more times. The V and J genes are TRBV18 and TRBJ1-1; D uncertain. The CDR3 runs 12 residues. The V gene lost 3 bases and the J gene lost 11 bases, with 13 bases spanning the gap. CDR1 and CDR2 from the germline V gene are KGHSH and LQKENI. The CDR3 reads CASSPSNQEAFF. The CDR3, as DNA: TGTGCCAGCTCACCCTCCAATCAGGAGGCTTTCTTT. The full variable domain, completed using reference TRBV18 and TRBJ1-1, is NAGVMQNPRHLVRRRGQEARLRCSPMKGHSHVYWYRQLPEEGLKFMVYLQKENIIDESGMPKERFSAEFPKEGPSILRIQQVVRGDSAAYFCASSPSNQEAFFGQGTRLTVV.

Many counts were recorded for this clonotype. This chain joins TRBV4-2 and TRBJ2-7, with D possibly being TRBD1 (6 bases). Germline lookup yields CDR1 LGHNA and CDR2 YNFKEQ. The CDR3 has 19 residues. The V end was cut by 0 bases, the J end by 2 bases, with 23 bases between. CDR3 sequence (DNA): TGTGCCAGCAGCCAAGATCTAACAGGACAGCCCTTTCTGACCTACGAGCAGTACTTC. The encoded protein is CASSQDLTGQPFLTYEQYF.

This clonotype has ten or more counts. This sequence joins TRBV3-1 and TRBJ2-1; 11 nucleotides align to TRBD2. The CDR3 has 14 residues. Per the germline V gene, CDR1 is LGHDT and CDR2 is YNNKEL (reference sequence). Trimming cost V 3 bases and J 7 bases; bases outside gene matches: 2. In DNA form, the CDR3 reads TGTGCCAGCAGCCACTCTAGCGGGGGGAATGAGCAGTTCTTC. As protein: CASSHSSGGNEQFF.

This clonotype occurred many times. The genes are TRBV9 and TRBJ2-1, with D unresolved. The CDR3 has 12 amino acids. V lost 3 bases to trimming and J lost 4 bases, with 5 bases between them. Per germline, CDR1 SGDLS and CDR2 YYNGEE. The CDR3 DNA reads TGTGCCAGCAGCGGCAGGTACAATGAGCAGTTCTTC. This codes for CASSGRYNEQFF.

In its sample, this clonotype was seen many times. This CDR3 reads CAISPRAPGTGWSYEQYF. Here the CDR3 DNA reads TGTGCCATCAGTCCTCGGGCCCCTGGGACAGGGTGGTCGTATGAGCAGTACTTC. The J gene is TRBJ2-7, the V gene TRBV10-3; TRBD1 agrees at 9 bases. The germline V gene has CDR1 ENHRY and CDR2 SYGVKD. This CDR3 spans 18 amino acids. The junction had 21 bases not matched to a gene; V was cut back by 5 bases and J by 7 bases.

This chain links TRBV11-2 with TRBJ2-7; 9 bases match TRBD1. Germline V gene data show CDR1 as SGHAT and CDR2 as FQNNGV. V dropped 6 bases and J dropped 5; count of bases not matched to a gene: 8. The CDR3 has 14 amino acids. The CDR3: CASSTGGGFDEQYF. The CDR3 nucleotides are TGTGCCAGCAGTACAGGGGGCGGATTCGACGAGCAGTACTTC.

This clonotype was seen repeatedly, ten times or more. The chain combines TRBV7-3 with TRBJ1-1; no clear D gene. Trimming removed 3 bases at V and 0 bases at J, with 5 bases between. Looked up from germline, CDR1 is SGHTA and CDR2 is FQGTGA. The CDR3 is 13 amino acids. CDR3 region: CASSFQLNTEAFF. The CDR3 DNA reads TGTGCCAGCAGCTTCCAGTTGAACACTGAAGCTTTCTTT.

This clonotype came up many times. The chain links TRBV5-1 to TRBJ1-6; possible D gene TRBD1, 6 bases. The CDR3 extends over 15 amino acids. Germline CDR1 SGHRS, CDR2 YFSETQ. V shed 1 base and J shed 10 bases, with 15 bases lying between them. CDR3 in DNA: TGCGCCAGCAGCTTGACAGGGCGGGAAGAATCACCCCTCCACTTT. Residues: CASSLTGREESPLHF.

This clonotype was detected ten times or more. The V gene is TRBV5-1, the J gene TRBJ1-1, with D possibly TRBD1 on 5 matching bases. Germline lookup yields CDR1 SGHRS and CDR2 YFSETQ. The CDR3 contains 16 residues. Between the trimmed V and J ends, which lost 4 bases and 5 bases, there was a span of 21 bases. The CDR3 spells CASSVLGGTLETEAFF. The CDR3 DNA reads TGCGCCAGCAGCGTATTGGGAGGGACGCTGGAAACTGAAGCTTTCTTT. The variable domain in full, completed from reference TRBV5-1 and TRBJ1-1, reads KAGVTQTPRYLIKTRGQQVTLSCSPISGHRSVSWYQQTPGQGLQFLFEYFSETQRNKGNFPGRFSGRQFSNSRSEMNVSTLELGDSALYLCASSVLGGTLETEAFFGQGTRLTVV.

This clonotype appeared many times. J is TRBJ1-1 and V is TRBV5-1; D remains ambiguous. CDR1 is SGHRS, CDR2 YFSETQ, per germline. V was shortened by 0 bases and J by 4 bases, with 16 bases between the two germline ends. The CDR3 extends over 16 amino acids. The DNA for the CDR3 is TGCGCCAGCAGCTTGGGGACGGCTCCCCTATCCACTGAAGCTTTCTTT. Translated: CASSLGTAPLSTEAFF.

This clonotype appeared many times. V is TRBV15 and J is TRBJ2-5, with D perhaps matching TRBD2 (6 bases). CDR1 LNHNV and CDR2 YYDKDF come from the germline V gene (reference sequence). The length of the CDR3 is 13 residues. The V and J ends lost 4 bases and 4 bases respectively, with 10 bases between them. CDR3 in amino acids: CATSNGLRETQYF. The CDR3 DNA reads TGTGCCACCAGCAATGGACTAAGAGAGACCCAGTACTTC.

This clonotype was counted ten times or more. This chain connects TRBV4-1 to TRBJ1-3; no definite D call. Trimming took 2 bases from V and 4 from J, leaving 12 bases between them. The CDR3 extends over 15 amino acids. Germline V CDR1 and CDR2: MGHRA, YSYEKL. CDR3 region: CASSQPGRTGNTIYF. CDR3 DNA: TGCGCCAGCAGCCAACCCGGGAGAACCGGAAACACCATATATTTT.

The sample holds many counts of this clonotype. The chain's CDR3 is CASSSGQGPDTQYF. The CDR3, as DNA: TGCGCCAGCAGCTCCGGACAGGGGCCAGATACGCAGTATTTT. The V gene is TRBV5-1, the J gene TRBJ2-3, with 9 bases fitting TRBD1. Germline V gene sequence: CDR1 SGHRS, CDR2 YFSETQ. V lost 3 bases, J lost 4 bases, and 3 bases stayed unmatched. The CDR3 totals 14 residues. The variable domain in full, completed from reference TRBV5-1 and TRBJ2-3, reads KAGVTQTPRYLIKTRGQQVTLSCSPISGHRSVSWYQQTPGQGLQFLFEYFSETQRNKGNFPGRFSGRQFSNSRSEMNVSTLELGDSALYLCASSSGQGPDTQYFGPGTRLTVL.

This clonotype was observed many times. The rearrangement uses TRBV3-1 and TRBJ1-1; no clear D. This CDR3 spans 15 amino acids. V shed 0 bases and J shed 1 base, with 9 bases lying between them. Germline CDR1 and CDR2: LGHDT and YNNKEL (reference sequence). CDR3 loop: CASSQDQTENTEAFF. CDR3 DNA: TGTGCCAGCAGCCAAGATCAAACAGAGAACACTGAAGCTTTCTTT.

The sample holds many counts of this clonotype. In nucleotides, the CDR3 is TGTGCCAGCAGCCCCGGGACAGGGGATTCACCCCTCCACTTT. Translated: CASSPGTGDSPLHF. V gene TRBV11-2 combines with J gene TRBJ1-6, with 10 positions matching TRBD1. The V gene end was trimmed by 5 bases and the J gene end by 8 bases; junction bases not matched to a gene: 3. Germline-derived CDR1 and CDR2 are SGHAT and FQNNGV. The CDR3 runs to 14 residues.

This clonotype was detected many times. V gene TRBV20-1 combines with J gene TRBJ2-1; TRBD1 matches at 9 bases. The germline V gene has CDR1 DFQATT and CDR2 SNEGSKA (reference sequence). Trimming took 4 bases from V and 6 from J; bases not matched to a gene: 13. The CDR3 totals 16 residues. For the CDR3, the DNA is TGCAGTGCTATTAAACTGGGACAGGGCTCGGGCAATGAGCAGTTCTTC. The encoded protein is CSAIKLGQGSGNEQFF.

This clonotype was seen at least ten times. J is TRBJ2-1 and V is TRBV20-1, with 7 bases lining up with TRBD2. This CDR3 comprises 14 residues. Germline V gives CDR1 DFQATT, CDR2 SNEGSKA (reference sequence). V was pared by 6 bases and J by 9 bases, with 14 bases of the junction left unmatched. CDR3 loop: CSAPYGGSSGEQFF. CDR3 sequence (DNA): TGCAGTGCCCCCTACGGGGGGTCGAGCGGTGAGCAGTTCTTC.

This clonotype was picked up many times. This chain uses TRBV9 with TRBJ2-3; perhaps D is TRBD1 or TRBD2 (6 bases each). Looked up from germline, CDR1 is SGDLS and CDR2 is YYNGEE. There are 14 residues in the CDR3. Trimming removed 4 bases at V and 9 bases at J, with 18 bases between. The CDR3 DNA reads TGTGCCAGCAGCCAACCCCAGCTAGGGGGGACGCAGTATTTT. Encoded protein: CASSQPQLGGTQYF. Full variable domain (outside the CDR3, taken from reference TRBV9 and TRBJ2-3): DSGVTQTPKHLITATGQRVTLRCSPRSGDLSVYWYQQSLDQGLQFLIQYYNGEERAKGNILERFSAQQFPDLHSELNLSSLELGDSALYFCASSQPQLGGTQYFGPGTRLTVL.

There are many counts of this clonotype. The rearrangement links TRBV15 to TRBJ1-1; no firm D call. The germline V gene encodes CDR1 LNHNV and CDR2 YYDKDF (reference sequence). The length of the CDR3 is 14 residues. Trimming left V 2 bases short and J 5 bases short, with 12 bases between. CDR3 bases: TGTGCCACCAGCAGAATCCGGGAGGTTACTGAAGCTTTCTTT. It specifies CATSRIREVTEAFF. Full variable domain (missing parts from reference TRBV15 and TRBJ1-1): DAMVIQNPRYQVTQFGKPVTLSCSQTLNHNVMYWYQQKSSQAPKLLFHYYDKDFNNEADTPDNFQSRRPNTSFCFLDIRSPGLGDTAMYLCATSRIREVTEAFFGQGTRLTVV.